Sequencing of this T cell receptor beta chain was carried out in a study of identifying expanded T cells in peripheral blood. Findings and caveats of the study: Variance in clone template counts between two-week samples significantly increased with total template count across all healthy donors.

Worth noting for this clone: Antigen: not known.

Some clones are missing from TCRdb's copy, which holds only in-frame ones; the method was immunoSEQ multiplex PCR. The data show tens of thousands of clones, with over 75% seen just once and 19% held by the top ten. The sample was blood. This clonotype was sampled from a person aged 18-70 years in good health.

CDR3 DNA: TGCAGCGCTGGACAGGCCCCGTTCTTC. It specifies CSAGQAPFF. V gene TRBV29-1 combines with J gene TRBJ2-1; the match to TRBD1 covers 7 bases. V was clipped by 7 bases and J by 15 bases; unmatched bases: 6. Germline loops: CDR1 SQVTM, CDR2 ANQGSEA. The CDR3 has 9 amino acids.